The next 13 T cell receptor beta chains were all read from a single sample in a study of CXCR3-negative and CXCR3-positive naive CD8 T cells. The authors made the TRB cDNA libraries by 5' RACE using UMI labels. No DNA is given; TCRdb re-called the 5' RACE reads and lists each CDR3 protein once. The sample shows about 40,000 distinct CDR3 sequences, and around 1.9% sits with its ten largest clones. Sequenced sample: naive CXCR3- CD8+ T cells from blood. Sample subset: CD45RO-CCR7+CD27+CD95- naive CD8+ T cells lacking CXCR3 (TNR3-). These receptors all stem from a human donor in good health. Some clones in this sample may be carry-over from other donors' samples.

V and J are TRBV7-2 and TRBJ2-1; TCRdb picks TRBD1, but there is no DNA to check that call. The CDR3 covers 17 residues. Germline V CDR1 and CDR2: SGHTA, FQGNSA. CDR3 amino acids: CASSPWGLGGSNNEQFF.

Measured by frequency, this clonotype is medium-sized. This rearrangement joins TRBV29-1 to TRBJ2-3. Germline V CDR1 and CDR2: SQVTM, ANQGSEA. The CDR3 is 12 amino acids. CDR3 sequence: CSVRSYSDTQYF.

The CDR3 loop reads CSARPFSPRDYSYEQYF. This chain joins TRBV20-1 and TRBJ2-7; the TRBD2 assignment by TCRdb is unverifiable without DNA. CDR3 length: 17 amino acids. Germline CDR1 and CDR2: DFQATT and SNEGSKA (reference sequence).

The chain combines TRBV6-5 with TRBJ2-2; with no DNA, the TCRdb D assignment of TRBD1 cannot be verified. The germline gives CDR1 MNHEY, CDR2 SVGAGI. CDR3 length: 15 residues. The CDR3 sequence is CASSYTGGNTGELFF.

The rearrangement uses TRBV29-1 and TRBJ2-1; the TCRdb call, TRBD2, lacks DNA for checking. Germline loops: CDR1 SQVTM, CDR2 ANQGSEA. The CDR3 spans 16 residues. The CDR3 loop reads CSAGWREGLERNEQFF.

The chain has TRBV6-4 and TRBJ2-1; TCRdb's D call, TRBD2, is unchecked because there is no DNA. The CDR3 covers 15 residues. Germline values: CDR1 MRHNA, CDR2 SNTAGT. CDR3 region: CASSTSGADYNEQFF.

The chain has TRBV29-1 and TRBJ1-2; as DNA is missing, the TRBD1 call by TCRdb cannot be tested. This CDR3 is built from 13 residues. CDR1 and CDR2 (germline): SQVTM, ANQGSEA. CDR3 sequence reads: CSVLGQTNYGYTF.

V and J are TRBV15 and TRBJ2-1; TCRdb reports TRBD1, a call that lacks DNA to check it against. Germline CDR1 LNHNV, CDR2 YYDKDF (reference sequence). The CDR3 runs to 15 residues. CDR3 residues: CATSPSGQGYNEQFF.

The chain uses TRBV20-1 and TRBJ2-1; TCRdb names TRBD2, which stays unverified in the absence of DNA. CDR3 length equals 15 residues. Germline CDR1 and CDR2: DFQATT and SNEGSKA (reference sequence). CDR3 loop: CSAKSGRESYNEQFF.

This clonotype is classed as medium-sized by frequency. V is TRBV29-1 and J is TRBJ2-3; the D call from TCRdb, TRBD1, cannot be confirmed without DNA. From germline, CDR1 is SQVTM and CDR2 ANQGSEA. The CDR3 length is 18 residues. CDR3 region: CSVEGQDSSGPSTDTQYF.

The V call is TRBV20-1, the J call TRBJ1-6. CDR3 size: 14 residues. Germline lookup yields CDR1 DFQATT and CDR2 SNEGSKA (reference sequence). This chain's CDR3 is CSARDMETNSPLHF.

This chain uses TRBV6-6 with TRBJ2-2; TCRdb reports TRBD1, a call that lacks DNA to check it against. The V gene's germline CDR1 is MNHNY and CDR2 SVGAGI (reference sequence). This CDR3 is built from 15 residues. The CDR3 is CASSYTGTSTGELFF.

The CDR3 region is CASSLWGQGPIQEQFF. The V and J genes are TRBV28 and TRBJ2-1; TCRdb's D gene call, TRBD1, goes unchecked for lack of DNA. This CDR3 is 16 amino acids long. From germline, CDR1 is MDHEN and CDR2 SYDVKM.